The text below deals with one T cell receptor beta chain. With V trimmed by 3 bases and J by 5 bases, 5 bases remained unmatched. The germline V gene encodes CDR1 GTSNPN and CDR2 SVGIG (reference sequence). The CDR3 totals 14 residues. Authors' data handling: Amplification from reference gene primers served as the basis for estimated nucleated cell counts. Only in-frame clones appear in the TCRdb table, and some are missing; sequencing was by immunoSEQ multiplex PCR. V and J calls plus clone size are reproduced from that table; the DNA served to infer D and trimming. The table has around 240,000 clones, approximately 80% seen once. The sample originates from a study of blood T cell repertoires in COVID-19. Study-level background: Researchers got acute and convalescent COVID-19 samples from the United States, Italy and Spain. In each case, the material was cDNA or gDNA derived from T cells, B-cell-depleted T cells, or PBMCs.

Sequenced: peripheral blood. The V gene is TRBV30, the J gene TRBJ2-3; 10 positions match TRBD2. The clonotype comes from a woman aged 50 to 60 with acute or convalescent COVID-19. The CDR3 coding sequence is TGTGCCTGGAGGCTAGCGGGGGCCATAGATACGCAGTATTTT. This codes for CAWRLAGAIDTQYF.